This TCR beta chain was sequenced during a study of shared clonotypes between healthy human individuals. TCRdb's copy holds only in-frame clones and misses some; the assay was immunoSEQ multiplex PCR. The sample records around 2,000,000 clones, about 95% being singletons. Germline V gene sequence: CDR1 MGHRA, CDR2 YSYEKL. Germline trimming cut 1 base from V and 5 bases from J; bases unmatched to any gene: 1. The CDR3 has 13 amino acids. With respect to this clone: The antigen remains unidentified. The same CDR3 also results from other DNA sequences found in this sample.

CD45RO negativity and positive selection for CCR7 defined naive CD8 cells, a population that excluded terminally differentiated effector memory CD45RA+ cells. Healthy HIV-negative adults without recent acute infections or vaccinations served as donors. Study-level findings and limits: Enrolling few donors narrowed the genetic and exposure-history diversity that was represented. Non-shared clonotypes displayed generation probabilities falling below those of clonotypes present in all four donors. Sampling involved blood alone; tissue repertoires likely differ.

The sample was naive CD8+ T cells sorted from blood. The TCR originated in a man between 18 and 29 years old in good health. This rearrangement joins TRBV4-1 to TRBJ2-5; 7 bases agree with TRBD2. The CDR3 sequence is CASSQGSGETQYF. DNA of the CDR3: TGCGCCAGCAGCCAAGGTAGCGGGGAGACCCAGTACTTC.